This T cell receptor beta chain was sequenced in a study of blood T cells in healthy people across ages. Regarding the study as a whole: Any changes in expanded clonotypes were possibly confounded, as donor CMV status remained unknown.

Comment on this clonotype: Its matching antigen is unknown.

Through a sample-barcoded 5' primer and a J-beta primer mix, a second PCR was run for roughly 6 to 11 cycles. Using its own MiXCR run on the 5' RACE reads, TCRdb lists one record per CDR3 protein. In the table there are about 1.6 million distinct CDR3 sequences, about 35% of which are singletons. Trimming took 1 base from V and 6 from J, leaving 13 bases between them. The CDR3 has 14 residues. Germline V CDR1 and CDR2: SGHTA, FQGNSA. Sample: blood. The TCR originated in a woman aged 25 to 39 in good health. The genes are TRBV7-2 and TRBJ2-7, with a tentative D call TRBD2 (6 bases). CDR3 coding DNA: TGTGCCAGCAGCTTAGTTGGGGGGTTCGGCGAGCAGTACTTC. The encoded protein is CASSLVGGFGEQYF. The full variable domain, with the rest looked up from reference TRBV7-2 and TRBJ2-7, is GAGVSQSPSNKVTEKGKDVELRCDPISGHTALYWYRQSLGQGLEFLIYFQGNSAPDKSGLPSDRFSAERTGGSVSTLTIQRTQQEDSAVYLCASSLVGGFGEQYFGPGTRLTVT.